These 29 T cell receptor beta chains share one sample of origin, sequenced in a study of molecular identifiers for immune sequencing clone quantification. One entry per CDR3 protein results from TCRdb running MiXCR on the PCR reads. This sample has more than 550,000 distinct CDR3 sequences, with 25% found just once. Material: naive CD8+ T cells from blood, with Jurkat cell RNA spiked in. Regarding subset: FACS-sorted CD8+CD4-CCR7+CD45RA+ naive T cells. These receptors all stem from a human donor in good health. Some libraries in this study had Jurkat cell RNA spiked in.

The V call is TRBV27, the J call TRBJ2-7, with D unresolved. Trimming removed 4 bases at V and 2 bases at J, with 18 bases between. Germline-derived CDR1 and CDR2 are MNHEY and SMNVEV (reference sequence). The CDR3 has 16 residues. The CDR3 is CASSSLTSTNAYEQYF. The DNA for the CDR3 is TGTGCCAGCAGTTCACTGACATCTACAAACGCCTACGAGCAGTACTTC.

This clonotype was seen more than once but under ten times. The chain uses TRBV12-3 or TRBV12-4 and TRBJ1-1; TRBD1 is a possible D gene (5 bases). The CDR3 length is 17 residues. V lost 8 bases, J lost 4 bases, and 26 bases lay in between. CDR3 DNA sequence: TGTGCCAGCCGCTGGGGGACTAAAAGGGGAGCTGGCACTGAAGCTTTCTTT. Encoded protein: CASRWGTKRGAGTEAFF.

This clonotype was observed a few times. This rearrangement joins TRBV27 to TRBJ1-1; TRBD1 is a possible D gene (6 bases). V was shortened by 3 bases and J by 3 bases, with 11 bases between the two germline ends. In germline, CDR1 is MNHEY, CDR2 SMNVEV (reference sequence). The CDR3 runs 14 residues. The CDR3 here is CASSLQGRDTEAFF. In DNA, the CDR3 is TGTGCCAGCAGTTTGCAGGGGAGAGACACTGAAGCTTTCTTT.

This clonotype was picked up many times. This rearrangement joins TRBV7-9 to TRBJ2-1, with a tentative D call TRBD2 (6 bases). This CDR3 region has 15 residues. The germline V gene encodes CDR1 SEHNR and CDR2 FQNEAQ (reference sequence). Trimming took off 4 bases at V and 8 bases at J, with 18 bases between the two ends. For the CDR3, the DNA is TGTGCCAGCAGCTCCGGGACTCCTATCGTCCATGAGCAGTTCTTC. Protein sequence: CASSSGTPIVHEQFF.

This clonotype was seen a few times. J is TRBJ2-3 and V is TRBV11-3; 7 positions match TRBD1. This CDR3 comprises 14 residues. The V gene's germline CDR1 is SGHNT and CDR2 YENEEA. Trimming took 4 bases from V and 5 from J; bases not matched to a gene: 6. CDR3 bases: TGTGCCAGCAGCTCCGGACAGGCCGTAGATACGCAGTATTTT. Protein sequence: CASSSGQAVDTQYF.

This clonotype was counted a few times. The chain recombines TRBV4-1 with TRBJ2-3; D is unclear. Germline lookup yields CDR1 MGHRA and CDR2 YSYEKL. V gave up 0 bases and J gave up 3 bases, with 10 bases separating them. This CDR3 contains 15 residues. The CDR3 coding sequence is TGCGCCAGCAGCCAAGAAAGATTTGTTACAGATACGCAGTATTTT. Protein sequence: CASSQERFVTDTQYF.

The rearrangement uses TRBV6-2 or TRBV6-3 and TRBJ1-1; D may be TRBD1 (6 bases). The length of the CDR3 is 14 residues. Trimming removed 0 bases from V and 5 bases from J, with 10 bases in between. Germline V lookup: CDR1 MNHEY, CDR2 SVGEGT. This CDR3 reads CASSYSGAYTEAFF. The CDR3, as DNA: TGTGCCAGCAGTTACTCGGGGGCGTATACTGAAGCTTTCTTT.

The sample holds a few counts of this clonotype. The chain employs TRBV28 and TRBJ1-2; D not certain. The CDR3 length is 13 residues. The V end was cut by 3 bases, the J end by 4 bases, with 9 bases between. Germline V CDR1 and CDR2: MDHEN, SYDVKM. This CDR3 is CASSFQRAYGYTF. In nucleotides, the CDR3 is TGTGCCAGCAGTTTCCAGAGGGCCTATGGCTACACCTTC.

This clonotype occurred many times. CDR3 nucleotides: TGTGCCAGCAGTTACCTTATACAGAATCCCTTGAGGCCTAGCGGGAGGGCGGATACGCAGTATTTT. Residues: CASSYLIQNPLRPSGRADTQYF. This chain links TRBV6-5 with TRBJ2-3; 12 bases line up with TRBD2. Germline V gene sequence: CDR1 MNHEY, CDR2 SVGAGI. This CDR3 region has 22 residues. The V and J ends lost 2 bases and 6 bases, in that order; junction bases with no gene match: 24.

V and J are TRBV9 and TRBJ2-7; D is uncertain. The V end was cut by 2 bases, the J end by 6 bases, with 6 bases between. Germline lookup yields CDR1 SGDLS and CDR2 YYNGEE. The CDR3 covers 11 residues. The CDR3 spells CASSVDAEQYF. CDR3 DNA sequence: TGTGCCAGCAGCGTGGATGCCGAGCAGTACTTC.

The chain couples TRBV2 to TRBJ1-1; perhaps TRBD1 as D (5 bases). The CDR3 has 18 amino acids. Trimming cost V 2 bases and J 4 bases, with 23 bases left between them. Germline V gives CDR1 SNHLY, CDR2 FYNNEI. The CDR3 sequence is CASSESLVGGFDGTEAFF. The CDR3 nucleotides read TGTGCCAGCAGTGAAAGTTTGGTTGGGGGGTTTGACGGCACTGAAGCTTTCTTT.

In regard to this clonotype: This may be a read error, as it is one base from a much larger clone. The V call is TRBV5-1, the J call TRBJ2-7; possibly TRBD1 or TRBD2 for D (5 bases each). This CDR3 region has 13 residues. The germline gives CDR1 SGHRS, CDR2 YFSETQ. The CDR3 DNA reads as TGCGCCAGCAGCTGGGGACCGAACTACGAGCAGCACTTC. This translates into CASSWGPNYEQHF.

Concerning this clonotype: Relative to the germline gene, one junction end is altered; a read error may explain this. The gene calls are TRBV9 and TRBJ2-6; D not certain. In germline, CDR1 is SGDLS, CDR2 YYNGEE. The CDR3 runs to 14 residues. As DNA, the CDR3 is TGTGTCAGCAGCGTTTTGTCAGGGGCCAACGTCCTGACTTTC. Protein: CVSSVLSGANVLTF.

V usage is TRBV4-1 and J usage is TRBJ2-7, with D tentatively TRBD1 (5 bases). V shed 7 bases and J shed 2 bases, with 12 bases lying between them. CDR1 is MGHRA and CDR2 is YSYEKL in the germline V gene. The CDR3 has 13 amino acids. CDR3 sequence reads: CASTGDSTYEQYF. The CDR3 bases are TGCGCCAGCACGGGTGACAGTACCTACGAGCAGTACTTC.

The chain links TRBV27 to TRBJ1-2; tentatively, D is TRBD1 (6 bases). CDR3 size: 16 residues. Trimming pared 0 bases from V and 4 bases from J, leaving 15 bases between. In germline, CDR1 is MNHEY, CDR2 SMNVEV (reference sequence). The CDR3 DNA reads TGTGCCAGCAGTTTATCGGGAGGGGGAGCGGGCTATGGCTACACCTTC. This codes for CASSLSGGGAGYGYTF.

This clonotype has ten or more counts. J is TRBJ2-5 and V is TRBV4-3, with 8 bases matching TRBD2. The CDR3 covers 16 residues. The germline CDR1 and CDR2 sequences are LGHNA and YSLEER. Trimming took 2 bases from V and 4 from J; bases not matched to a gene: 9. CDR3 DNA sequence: TGCGCCAGCAGCCAACCGACTAGCGATTTGCGAGAGACCCAGTACTTC. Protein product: CASSQPTSDLRETQYF.

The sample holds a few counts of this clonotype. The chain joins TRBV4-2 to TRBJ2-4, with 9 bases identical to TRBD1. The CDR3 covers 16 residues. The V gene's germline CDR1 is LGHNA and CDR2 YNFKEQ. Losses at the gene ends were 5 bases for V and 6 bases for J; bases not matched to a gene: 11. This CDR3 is CASSETGTGTVNIQYF. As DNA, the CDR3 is TGTGCCAGCAGCGAGACCGGGACAGGGACGGTAAACATTCAGTACTTC.

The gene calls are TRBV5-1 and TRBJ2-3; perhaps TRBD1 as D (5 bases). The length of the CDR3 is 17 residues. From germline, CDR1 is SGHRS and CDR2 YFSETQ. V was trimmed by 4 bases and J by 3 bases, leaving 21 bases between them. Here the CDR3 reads CASSPPQGPIGTDTQYF. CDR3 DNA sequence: TGCGCCAGCAGCCCCCCTCAGGGCCCGATAGGTACAGATACGCAGTATTTT.

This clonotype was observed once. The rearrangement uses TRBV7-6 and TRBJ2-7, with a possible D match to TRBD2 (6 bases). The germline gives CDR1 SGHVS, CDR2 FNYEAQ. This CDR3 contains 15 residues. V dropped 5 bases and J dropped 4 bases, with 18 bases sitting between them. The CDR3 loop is CASSRGFGGKYEQYF. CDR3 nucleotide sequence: TGTGCCAGCAGCCGGGGGTTTGGGGGGAAGTACGAGCAGTACTTC.

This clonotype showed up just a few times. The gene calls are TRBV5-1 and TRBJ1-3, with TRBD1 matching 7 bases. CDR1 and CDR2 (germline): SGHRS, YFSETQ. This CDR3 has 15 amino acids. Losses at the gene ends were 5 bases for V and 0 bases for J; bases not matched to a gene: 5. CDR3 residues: CASRPDRDSGNTIYF. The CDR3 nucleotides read TGCGCCAGCAGGCCTGACAGGGACTCTGGAAACACCATATATTTT.

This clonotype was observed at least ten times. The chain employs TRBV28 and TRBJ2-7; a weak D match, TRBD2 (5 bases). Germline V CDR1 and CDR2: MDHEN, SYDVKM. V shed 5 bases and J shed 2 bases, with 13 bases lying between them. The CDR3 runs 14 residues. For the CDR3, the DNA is TGTGCCAGCAGTCACAGTGAGGGCCCCTACGAGCAGTACTTC. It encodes CASSHSEGPYEQYF.

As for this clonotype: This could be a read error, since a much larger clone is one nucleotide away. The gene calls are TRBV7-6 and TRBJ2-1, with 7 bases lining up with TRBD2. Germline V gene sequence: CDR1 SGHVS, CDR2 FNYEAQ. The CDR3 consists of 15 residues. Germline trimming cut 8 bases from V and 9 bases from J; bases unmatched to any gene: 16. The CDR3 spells CASGPQYGRSGEQFF. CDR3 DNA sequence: TGTGCCAGCGGCCCTCAGTACGGGAGGAGCGGTGAGCAGTTCTTC.

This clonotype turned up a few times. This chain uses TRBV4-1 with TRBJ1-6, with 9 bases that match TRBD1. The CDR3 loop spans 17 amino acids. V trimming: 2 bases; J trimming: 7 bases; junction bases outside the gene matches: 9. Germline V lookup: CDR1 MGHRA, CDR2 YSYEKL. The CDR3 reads CASSQLPGQGSNSPLHF. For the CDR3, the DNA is TGCGCCAGCAGCCAACTCCCGGGACAGGGTTCAAATTCACCCCTCCACTTT.

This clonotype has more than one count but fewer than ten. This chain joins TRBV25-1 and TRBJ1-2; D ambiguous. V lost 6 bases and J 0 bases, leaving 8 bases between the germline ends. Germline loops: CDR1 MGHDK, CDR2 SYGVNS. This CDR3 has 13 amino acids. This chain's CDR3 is CASRSKANYGYTF. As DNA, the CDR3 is TGTGCCAGCAGGTCTAAAGCTAACTATGGCTACACCTTC.

CDR3 amino acids: CASSGTDGYQETQYF. The CDR3, as DNA: TGTGCCAGCAGTGGGACAGATGGCTACCAAGAGACCCAGTACTTC. The rearrangement uses TRBV7-9 and TRBJ2-5; TRBD1 matches at 7 bases. Germline V gives CDR1 SEHNR, CDR2 FQNEAQ (reference sequence). J gave up 0 bases and V 6 bases, and 7 bases lay outside the gene matches. There are 15 residues in the CDR3.

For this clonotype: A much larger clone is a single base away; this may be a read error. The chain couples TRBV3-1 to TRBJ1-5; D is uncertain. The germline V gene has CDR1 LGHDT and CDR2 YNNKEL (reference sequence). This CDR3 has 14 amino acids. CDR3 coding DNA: TGTGCCAGCAGCTCCGGAAATAGCGATCAGCCCCAGCATTTT. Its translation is CASSSGNSDQPQHF.

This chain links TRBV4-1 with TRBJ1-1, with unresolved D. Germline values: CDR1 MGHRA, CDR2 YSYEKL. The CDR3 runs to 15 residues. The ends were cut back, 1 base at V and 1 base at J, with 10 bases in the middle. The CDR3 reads CASSQAPLANTEAFF. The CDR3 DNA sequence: TGCGCCAGCAGCCAAGCGCCCCTGGCGAACACTGAAGCTTTCTTT.

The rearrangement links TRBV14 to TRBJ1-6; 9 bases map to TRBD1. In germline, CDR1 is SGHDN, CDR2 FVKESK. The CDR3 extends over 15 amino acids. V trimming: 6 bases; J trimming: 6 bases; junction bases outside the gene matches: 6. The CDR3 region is CASSLQGARNSPLHF. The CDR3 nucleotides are TGTGCCAGCAGTCTACAGGGGGCGCGTAATTCACCCCTCCACTTT. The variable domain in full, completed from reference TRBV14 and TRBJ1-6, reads EAGVTQFPSHSVIEKGQTVTLRCDPISGHDNLYWYRRVMGKEIKFLLHFVKESKQDESGMPNNRFLAERTGGTYSTLKVQPAELEDSGVYFCASSLQGARNSPLHFGNGTRLTVT.

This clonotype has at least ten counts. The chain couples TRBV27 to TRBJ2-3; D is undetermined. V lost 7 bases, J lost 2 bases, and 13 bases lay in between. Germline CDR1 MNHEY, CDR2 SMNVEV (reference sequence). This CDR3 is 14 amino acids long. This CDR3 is CASTRRGHTDTQYF. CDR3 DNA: TGTGCCAGCACAAGGCGAGGCCACACAGATACGCAGTATTTT.